Listed below are T cell receptor beta chains from one sample, sequenced in a study of blood T cell repertoires in COVID-19. TCRdb keeps only in-frame clones here, not all; method: immunoSEQ multiplex PCR. This sample carries roughly 230,000 clones, around 90% of them seen once, and the ten largest clones take 2% to 2.5%. Input material: peripheral blood. These receptors originate from a woman aged 60-70 years with COVID-19, enrolled during active disease. Both conserved end residues are part of each CDR3. Each record gives: V gene, J gene, D gene, CDR3 protein, CDR3 DNA. The D gene is left open where the match is weak.

V: TRBV6-5; J: TRBJ1-2; D: .; CDR3: CASRPGGRTYGYTF; DNA: TGTGCCAGCAGACCCGGCGGCAGAACCTATGGCTACACCTTC
V: TRBV7-9; J: TRBJ2-7; D: .; CDR3: CASSLDPGFGSYEQYF; DNA: TGTGCCAGCAGCTTAGACCCAGGATTTGGATCCTACGAGCAGTACTTC
V: TRBV5-1; J: TRBJ1-2; D: TRBD1; CDR3: CASSTGTDYGYTF; DNA: TGCGCCAGCAGCACGGGGACAGACTATGGCTACACCTTC
V: TRBV7-2; J: TRBJ1-5; D: .; CDR3: CASSLARGTAQHF; DNA: TGTGCCAGCAGCTTAGCTAGGGGGACGGCCCAGCATTTT
V: TRBV5-4; J: TRBJ1-5; D: .; CDR3: CASSLGTEEPQHF; DNA: TGTGCCAGCAGCTTGGGAACGGAGGAGCCCCAGCATTTT
V: TRBV7-9; J: TRBJ1-1; D: .; CDR3: CASSLSRVDLRMNTEAFF; DNA: TGTGCCAGCAGCTTATCCAGGGTTGATCTCAGGATGAACACTGAAGCTTTCTTT
V: TRBV21-1; J: TRBJ1-1; D: .; CDR3: CASSLIKMQGTSGGTEAFF; DNA: TGTGCCAGCAGCCTAATAAAGATGCAGGGGACTTCAGGGGGGACTGAAGCTTTCTTT
V: TRBV11-3; J: TRBJ2-2; D: .; CDR3: CASSLDAPGWANTGELFF; DNA: TGTGCCAGCAGCTTAGATGCGCCCGGGTGGGCGAACACCGGGGAGCTGTTTTTT
V: TRBV6-2/TRBV6-3; J: TRBJ2-4; D: TRBD1; CDR3: CASSPRQGRLAKNIQYF; DNA: TGTGCCAGCAGTCCCCGACAGGGGCGGTTAGCCAAAAACATTCAGTACTTC
V: TRBV3-1/TRBV3-2; J: TRBJ2-3; D: .; CDR3: CASSQVADTQYF; DNA: TGTGCCAGCAGCCAAGTAGCAGATACGCAGTATTTT
V: TRBV3-1/TRBV3-2; J: TRBJ1-1; D: TRBD1; CDR3: CASSLAGTANTEAFF; DNA: TGTGCCAGCAGCCTCGCCGGGACAGCGAACACTGAAGCTTTCTTT
V: TRBV6-5; J: TRBJ2-7; D: .; CDR3: CASSYFLVGGSYEQYF; DNA: TGTGCCAGCAGTTACTTCCTCGTCGGGGGCTCCTACGAGCAGTACTTC